A single sample gave rise to the 27 T cell receptor beta chains below, sequenced in a study of T cells in Graves' hyperthyroidism and ophthalmopathy. Amplified TCR beta CDR3 regions came from RNA transcripts. With the HTBI primer set, the TCR CDR3 went through a first round of RT-PCR. TCRdb passed the multiplex PCR reads through MiXCR, listing each CDR3 protein once. The sample holds hundreds of thousands of distinct CDR3 sequences, 45% seen once. The sequenced sample consisted of peripheral blood or thyroid tissue (not recorded which). These TCRs come from an adult man with Graves' disease, either hyperthyroidism or ophthalmopathy (not recorded which).

A note on this clonotype: In this CDR3 the conserved last residue, phenylalanine or tryptophan, is missing, so a read error is likely. The chain is built from TRBV2 and TRBJ2-5; D is possibly TRBD1 or TRBD2 (7 bases each). Per the germline V gene, CDR1 is SNHLY and CDR2 is FYNNEI. Trimming stripped 7 bases from V and 7 bases from J, with 16 bases between. CDR3 length: 13 amino acids. In DNA, the CDR3 is TGTGCCAGCACCCCCGACAGGGAGGGGACCCAGTACCTC. This encodes CASTPDREGTQYL.

The chain recombines TRBV10-3 with TRBJ2-7; 9 bases are shared with TRBD2. J lost 6 bases, V lost 3 bases, and 6 bases had no gene match. From germline, CDR1 is ENHRY and CDR2 SYGVKD. This CDR3 has 14 amino acids. The CDR3 sequence is CAISEGGRAVEQYF. In DNA, the CDR3 is TGTGCCATCAGTGAAGGCGGGAGGGCCGTCGAGCAGTACTTC.

The chain has TRBV19 and TRBJ1-4; perhaps TRBD1 as D (6 bases). The CDR3 has 15 residues. V lost 7 bases, J lost 8 bases, and 20 bases lay in between. Germline V CDR1 and CDR2: LNHDA, SQIVND (reference sequence). The CDR3 nucleotides are TGTGCCAGTACCTGGGGGCATTATCAAGGGGAAAAACTGTTTTTT. It specifies CASTWGHYQGEKLFF. The whole variable domain, filled in from reference TRBV19 and TRBJ1-4, reads DGGITQSPKYLFRKEGQNVTLSCEQNLNHDAMYWYRQDPGQGLRLIYYSQIVNDFQKGDIAEGYSVSREKKESFPLTVTSAQKNPTAFYLCASTWGHYQGEKLFFGSGTQLSVL.

There are a few counts of this clonotype. V usage is TRBV20-1 and J usage is TRBJ1-6; 8 nucleotides agree with TRBD1. The CDR3 runs to 15 residues. CDR1 and CDR2 from the germline V gene are DFQATT and SNEGSKA (reference sequence). Losses at the gene ends were 1 base for V and 6 bases for J; bases not matched to a gene: 5. The CDR3 nucleotides are TGCAGTGCTAGAGCCGGACAGGGTGGTAATTCACCCCTCCACTTT. This translates into CSARAGQGGNSPLHF.

This sequence joins TRBV12-3 or TRBV12-4 and TRBJ1-5; 9 bases are shared with TRBD1. This CDR3 spans 17 amino acids. Losses at the gene ends were 2 bases for V and 3 bases for J; bases not matched to a gene: 8. The CDR3 nucleotides are TGTGCCAGCAGTTTAACCCAGACAGGGGGTAACAATCAGCCCCAGCATTTT. Translated: CASSLTQTGGNNQPQHF.

This clonotype was seen a single time. Being one base from a much bigger clone, this may be a read error. Because it lacks the conserved phenylalanine or tryptophan at the end, this CDR3 is likely a read error. The chain has TRBV29-1 and TRBJ1-1; the D is unclear. Trimming pared 4 bases from V and 4 bases from J, leaving 10 bases between. CDR1 and CDR2 (germline): SQVTM, ANQGSEA. The CDR3 has 12 residues. The CDR3 DNA reads TGCAGCGTTGCGGGGTCCGGCACTGAAGCTTTCCTT. This gives the protein CSVAGSGTEAFL.

The chain employs TRBV25-1 and TRBJ1-1, with TRBD1 matching 8 bases. Germline-derived CDR1 and CDR2 are MGHDK and SYGVNS. V lost 11 bases, J lost 0 bases, and 11 bases stayed unmatched. The CDR3 is made up of 15 amino acids. In nucleotides, the CDR3 is TGTGCCTCCACGCCGGGACAGGCGATGAACACTGAAGCTTTCTTT. It yields the protein CASTPGQAMNTEAFF.

This clonotype was seen a handful of times. The chain couples TRBV5-1 to TRBJ1-1; TRBD1 agrees at 9 bases. The ends lost 4 bases at V and 4 bases at J; junction bases unmatched: 8. The CDR3 contains 15 residues. Germline CDR1 is SGHRS and CDR2 is YFSETQ. DNA for the CDR3: TGCGCCAGCAGCCTGACGGGACAGGGCGCCACTGAAGCTTTCTTT. The encoded protein is CASSLTGQGATEAFF.

This clonotype was counted many times. The chain employs TRBV7-2 and TRBJ1-5; D call uncertain. From germline, CDR1 is SGHTA and CDR2 FQGNSA. The CDR3 extends over 15 amino acids. V was pared by 2 bases and J by 2 bases, with 10 bases between. The DNA for the CDR3 is TGTGCCAGCAGCTTATATGGGCTCGGCAATCAGCCCCAGCATTTT. Residues: CASSLYGLGNQPQHF.

The chain joins TRBV7-2 to TRBJ2-7; weak D call: TRBD1 (6 bases). Germline V gene data show CDR1 as SGHTA and CDR2 as FQGNSA. The CDR3 has 15 residues. The ends were cut back, 5 bases at V and 1 base at J, with 15 bases in the middle. The CDR3 protein is CASSIQQGKSYEQYF. The CDR3 DNA reads TGTGCCAGCAGCATCCAACAGGGAAAGTCCTACGAGCAGTACTTC.

This clonotype has a single count. This chain connects TRBV29-1 to TRBJ1-4; D is undetermined. Trimming left V 6 bases short and J 3 bases short, with 14 bases between. CDR1 is SQVTM, CDR2 ANQGSEA, per germline. The CDR3 is 14 amino acids. Here the CDR3 DNA reads TGCAGCGTCGGACCGCCGTTACCTAATGAAAAACTGTTTTTT. Translation gives CSVGPPLPNEKLFF.

This sequence joins TRBV6-5 and TRBJ2-5; D possibly corresponds to TRBD1 (6 bases). The DNA end lines up better with TRBJ2-7; the J call may be wrong. The CDR3 extends over 14 amino acids. CDR1 is MNHEY and CDR2 is SVGAGI in the germline V gene. The CDR3 sequence: CASSYVGRGYEQYF. For the CDR3, the DNA is TGTGCCAGCAGTTACGTGGGCAGGGGATACGAGCAGTACTTC.

This chain connects TRBV7-6 to TRBJ1-5; D gene ambiguous. Germline CDR1 SGHVS, CDR2 FNYEAQ. V shed 5 bases and J shed 9 bases, with 11 bases lying between them. This CDR3 comprises 12 residues. For the CDR3, the DNA is TGTGCCAGCAGCCCTCTGAAGGGGCCCCAGCATTTT. Its translation: CASSPLKGPQHF.

For this clonotype: A much larger clonotype is one base distant, so this may be a read error. The chain is built from TRBV10-3 and TRBJ1-3; 7 bases align to TRBD1. Germline assignment: CDR1 ENHRY and CDR2 SYGVKD. The CDR3 spans 13 residues. CDR3 loop: CAISGTGGNTVYF. Here the CDR3 DNA reads TGTGCCATCAGTGGGACAGGTGGAAACACCGTATATTTT.

The chain has TRBV7-2 and TRBJ1-2; D might be TRBD1 (5 bases). The ends were cut back, 5 bases at V and 1 base at J, with 14 bases in the middle. This CDR3 comprises 15 residues. The germline gives CDR1 SGHTA, CDR2 FQGNSA. This chain's CDR3 is CASSARAGGNYGYTF. The CDR3, as DNA: TGTGCCAGCAGCGCTAGGGCGGGGGGTAACTATGGCTACACCTTC.

The rearrangement joins TRBV7-6 to TRBJ2-7; possibly TRBD1 for D (6 bases). V was shortened by 3 bases and J by 6 bases, with 18 bases between the two germline ends. The germline CDR1 and CDR2 sequences are SGHVS and FNYEAQ. The CDR3 is 15 residues long. The CDR3: CASSFRDKGQLEQYF. The CDR3 DNA reads TGTGCCAGCAGCTTCCGGGACAAGGGGCAGCTCGAGCAGTACTTC. Variable domain in full (rest from reference TRBV7-6 and TRBJ2-7): GAGVSQSPRYKVTKRGQDVALRCDPISGHVSLYWYRQALGQGPEFLTYFNYEAQQDKSGLPNDRFSAERPEGSISTLTIQRTEQRDSAMYRCASSFRDKGQLEQYFGPGTRLTVT.

About this clonotype itself: This could be a read error, since a much larger clone is one nucleotide away. The rearrangement joins TRBV7-9 to TRBJ2-5; 8 positions match TRBD2. The CDR3 is 16 residues long. Germline values: CDR1 SEHNR, CDR2 FQNEAQ (reference sequence). The V gene end was trimmed by 1 base and the J gene end by 9 bases; junction bases not matched to a gene: 13. The CDR3 is CASSLGSTGGREAQYF. CDR3 coding DNA: TGTGCCAGCAGCTTAGGCAGCACGGGGGGGCGGGAGGCCCAGTACTTC.

This clonotype was observed a few times. The CDR3 sequence is CASSGRQGRLNTGELFF. The CDR3 DNA follows: TGTGCCAGCAGCGGGCGACAGGGAAGGCTTAACACCGGGGAGCTGTTTTTT. The chain combines TRBV9 with TRBJ2-2; 7 positions agree with TRBD1. Trimming removed 3 bases from V and 2 bases from J; junction bases left unmatched: 10. Germline V gene sequence: CDR1 SGDLS, CDR2 YYNGEE. The CDR3 has 17 residues.

This clonotype has only a few counts. This chain links TRBV16 with TRBJ1-4; no firm D call. The CDR3 loop spans 15 amino acids. CDR1 is KGHSY and CDR2 is FQNENV in the germline V gene. Trimming cost V 0 bases and J 6 bases, with 11 bases left between them. CDR3 sequence: CASSQSTSKDEKLFF. CDR3 DNA sequence: TGTGCCAGCAGCCAATCTACCAGTAAGGATGAAAAACTGTTTTTT.

The chain recombines TRBV15 with TRBJ2-2, with D unresolved. The CDR3 has 16 amino acids. Germline-derived CDR1 and CDR2 are LNHNV and YYDKDF (reference sequence). Trimming left V 3 bases short and J 4 bases short, with 15 bases between. The CDR3: CATSSQGLRSTGELFF. For the CDR3, the DNA is TGTGCCACCAGCAGCCAAGGCCTCCGATCCACCGGGGAGCTGTTTTTT.

This clonotype was seen more than once but under ten times. The chain links TRBV2 to TRBJ2-7; D gene uncertain. Trimming took off 6 bases at V and 5 bases at J, with 8 bases between the two ends. The CDR3 length is 11 residues. Germline assignment: CDR1 SNHLY and CDR2 FYNNEI. The CDR3 spells CASSPDHEQYF. The CDR3 DNA reads as TGTGCCAGCAGCCCGGATCACGAGCAGTACTTC.

This clonotype came up many times. The CDR3 nucleotides are TGTGCCAGCAGTGATAATGGGGATTCACCCCTCCACTTT. Its translation: CASSDNGDSPLHF. The chain has TRBV2 and TRBJ1-6; D is unclear. The CDR3 totals 13 residues. CDR1 is SNHLY and CDR2 is FYNNEI in the germline V gene. V dropped 3 bases and J dropped 8 bases, with 8 bases sitting between them.

About this clonotype: The junction differs from germline at one of its ends, possibly a read error. This chain connects TRBV25-1 to TRBJ1-1; the D gene is possibly TRBD1 (6 bases). CDR3 length equals 14 residues. Germline loops: CDR1 MGHDK, CDR2 SYGVNS. The CDR3 region has the DNA TGCGCCAGCAACTTGGCCAGGGGGAACACTGAAGCTTTCTTT. Residues: CASNLARGNTEAFF. Variable domain in full (rest from reference TRBV25-1 and TRBJ1-1): EADIYQTPRYLVIGTGKKITLECSQTMGHDKMYWYQQDPGMELHLIHYSYGVNSTEKGDLSSESTVSRIRTEHFPLTLESARPSHTSQYLCASNLARGNTEAFFGQGTRLTVV.

This sequence joins TRBV7-2 and TRBJ1-5; D is unresolved. The V gene lost 3 bases and the J gene lost 5 bases, with 20 bases spanning the gap. The germline V gene has CDR1 SGHTA and CDR2 FQGNSA. The CDR3 spans 17 residues. For the CDR3, the DNA is TGTGCCAGCAGCTTGGTACAAGTCCCGCTCATCGATCAGCCCCAGCATTTT. Protein: CASSLVQVPLIDQPQHF.

In this sample, this clonotype turned up many times. The chain has TRBV7-9 and TRBJ1-3; D perhaps matches TRBD1 (5 bases). The CDR3 totals 13 residues. The germline V and J ends were trimmed by 5 bases and 4 bases, with 9 bases remaining between them. Germline V CDR1 and CDR2: SEHNR, FQNEAQ (reference sequence). As DNA, the CDR3 is TGTGCCAGCAGCGAGGGGTTCGGAAACACCATATATTTT. Its translation is CASSEGFGNTIYF.

V and J are TRBV28 and TRBJ1-5; weak D call: TRBD1 (5 bases). V lost 6 bases and J 0 bases, leaving 12 bases between the germline ends. CDR3 size: 15 residues. Germline lookup yields CDR1 MDHEN and CDR2 SYDVKM. The CDR3 sequence: CASSLRAYSNQPQHF. The CDR3 DNA follows: TGTGCCAGCAGCCTCAGGGCATATAGCAATCAGCCCCAGCATTTT. Together with reference TRBV28 and TRBJ1-5, the CDR3 gives the full variable domain: DVKVTQSSRYLVKRTGEKVFLECVQDMDHENMFWYRQDPGLGLRLIYFSYDVKMKEKGDIPEGYSVSREKKERFSLILESASTNQTSMYLCASSLRAYSNQPQHFGDGTRLSIL.

The rearrangement uses TRBV7-9 and TRBJ2-6; no clear D. V dropped 7 bases and J dropped 2 bases, with 9 bases sitting between them. Germline CDR1 reads SEHNR; CDR2 reads FQNEAQ (reference sequence). The CDR3 covers 14 residues. CDR3 sequence: CASTRSPGANVLTF. The CDR3 DNA follows: TGTGCCAGCACCCGGTCCCCTGGGGCCAACGTCCTGACTTTC.